Below, 3 T cell receptor beta chains from the same sample are listed, as sequenced in a study of blood T cell repertoires in COVID-19. Profiled with immunoSEQ multiplex PCR; TCRdb holds only in-frame clones, not every one. This table has some 67,000 clones, over 80% appearing once. The material sequenced was peripheral blood. The receptors derive from a man between 45 and 60 years old with active COVID-19.

V usage is TRBV4-1 and J usage is TRBJ2-5, with 13 positions matching TRBD2. The CDR3 covers 20 residues. Germline V CDR1 and CDR2: MGHRA, YSYEKL. V lost 4 bases and J lost 1; bases outside the gene matches: 15. The CDR3 spells CASSLRGRGTSGTSQETQYF. The CDR3 DNA follows: TGCGCCAGCAGCCTTCGGGGACGGGGGACTAGCGGGACTTCCCAAGAGACCCAGTACTTC.

The CDR3 DNA is TGTGCCAGCAGCTTATCCGCCCCGCGGGAGGACTACAATGAGCAGTTCTTC. Its translation is CASSLSAPREDYNEQFF. The gene calls are TRBV11-2 and TRBJ2-1; TRBD2 agrees at 8 bases. The CDR3 covers 17 residues. With V trimmed by 2 bases and J by 3 bases, 9 bases remained unmatched. Germline assignment: CDR1 SGHAT and CDR2 FQNNGV.

CDR3 region: CASSQDTYTEAFF. The CDR3, as DNA: TGCGCCAGCAGCCAAGACACTTACACTGAAGCTTTCTTT. J is TRBJ1-1 and V is TRBV4-3; D is ambiguous. The CDR3 contains 13 residues. Germline CDR1 reads LGHNA; CDR2 reads YSLEER. V lost 0 bases and J lost 3, with 5 bases in between.